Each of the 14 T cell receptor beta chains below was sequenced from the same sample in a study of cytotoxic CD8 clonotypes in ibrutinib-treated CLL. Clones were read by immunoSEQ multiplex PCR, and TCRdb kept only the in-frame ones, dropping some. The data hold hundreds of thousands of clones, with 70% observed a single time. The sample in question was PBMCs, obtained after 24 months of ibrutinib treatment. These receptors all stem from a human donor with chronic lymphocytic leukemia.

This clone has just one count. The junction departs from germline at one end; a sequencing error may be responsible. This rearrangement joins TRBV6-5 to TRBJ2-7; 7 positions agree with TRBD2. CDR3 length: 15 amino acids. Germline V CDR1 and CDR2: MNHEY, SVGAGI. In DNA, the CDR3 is TGTGCCAGCAGTTACGAGGTAGCGGGTCTCAACGAGCAGTATTTC. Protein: CASSYEVAGLNEQYF.

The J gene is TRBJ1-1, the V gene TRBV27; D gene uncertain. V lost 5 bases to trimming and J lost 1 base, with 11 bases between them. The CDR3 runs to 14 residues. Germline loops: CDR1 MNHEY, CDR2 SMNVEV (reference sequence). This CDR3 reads CASSRNTGNTEAFF. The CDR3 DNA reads TGTGCCAGCAGTAGAAACACCGGGAACACTGAAGCTTTCTTT.

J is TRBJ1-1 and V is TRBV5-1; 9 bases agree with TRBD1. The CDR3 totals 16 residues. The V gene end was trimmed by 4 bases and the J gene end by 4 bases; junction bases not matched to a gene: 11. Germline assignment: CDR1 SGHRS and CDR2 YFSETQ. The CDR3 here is CASSPDTGGAGTEAFF. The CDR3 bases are TGCGCCAGCAGCCCGGACACAGGGGGCGCGGGCACTGAAGCTTTCTTT.

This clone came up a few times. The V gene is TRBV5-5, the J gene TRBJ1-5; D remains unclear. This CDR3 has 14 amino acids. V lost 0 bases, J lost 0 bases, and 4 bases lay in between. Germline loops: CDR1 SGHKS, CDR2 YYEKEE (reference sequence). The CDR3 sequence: CASSLGHSNQPQHF. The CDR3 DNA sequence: TGTGCCAGCAGCTTGGGACATAGCAATCAGCCCCAGCATTTT.

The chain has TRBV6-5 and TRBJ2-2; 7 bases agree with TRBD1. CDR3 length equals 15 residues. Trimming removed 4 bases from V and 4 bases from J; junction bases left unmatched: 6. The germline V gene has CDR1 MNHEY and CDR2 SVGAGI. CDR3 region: CASSLQGRGTGELFF. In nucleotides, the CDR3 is TGTGCCAGCAGTTTACAGGGGCGCGGCACCGGGGAGCTGTTTTTT.

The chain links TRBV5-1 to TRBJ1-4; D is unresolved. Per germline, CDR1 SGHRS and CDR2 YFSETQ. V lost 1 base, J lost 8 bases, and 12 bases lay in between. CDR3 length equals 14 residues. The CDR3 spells CASSLSSKKEKLFF. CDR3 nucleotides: TGCGCCAGCAGCTTGTCCAGTAAGAAGGAAAAACTGTTTTTT.

The CDR3 loop reads CATRAGLAGSYEQYF. For the CDR3, the DNA is TGTGCCACCAGGGCGGGACTAGCGGGCTCCTACGAGCAGTACTTC. The V gene is TRBV15, the J gene TRBJ2-7, with 12 positions matching TRBD2. J was trimmed by 0 bases and V by 6 bases; bases with no gene match: 3. Germline V gene data show CDR1 as LNHNV and CDR2 as YYDKDF (reference sequence). CDR3 length: 15 amino acids.

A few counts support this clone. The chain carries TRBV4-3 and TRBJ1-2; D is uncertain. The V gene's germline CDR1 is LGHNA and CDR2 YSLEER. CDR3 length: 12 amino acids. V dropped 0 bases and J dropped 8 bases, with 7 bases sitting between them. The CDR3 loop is CASSQDGGGYTF. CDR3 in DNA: TGCGCCAGCAGCCAAGATGGCGGAGGCTACACCTTC.

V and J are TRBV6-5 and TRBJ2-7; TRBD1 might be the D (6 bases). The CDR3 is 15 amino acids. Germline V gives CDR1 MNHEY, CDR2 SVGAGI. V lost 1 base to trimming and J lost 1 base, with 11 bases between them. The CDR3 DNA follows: TGTGCCAGCAGTTACTTAAAGGACAGATCCTACGAGCAGTACTTC. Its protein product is CASSYLKDRSYEQYF.

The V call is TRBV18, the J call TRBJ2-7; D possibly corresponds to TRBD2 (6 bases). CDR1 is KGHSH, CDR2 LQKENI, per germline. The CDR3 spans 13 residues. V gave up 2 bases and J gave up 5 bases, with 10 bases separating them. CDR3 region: CASSPGRSHEQYF. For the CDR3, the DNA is TGTGCCAGCTCACCAGGGAGGAGCCACGAGCAGTACTTC.

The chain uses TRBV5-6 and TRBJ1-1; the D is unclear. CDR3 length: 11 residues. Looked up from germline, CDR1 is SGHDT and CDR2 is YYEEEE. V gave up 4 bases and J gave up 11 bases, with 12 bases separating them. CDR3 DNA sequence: TGTGCCAGCAGCGGATCAACTGGCGCTTTCTTT. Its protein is CASSGSTGAFF.

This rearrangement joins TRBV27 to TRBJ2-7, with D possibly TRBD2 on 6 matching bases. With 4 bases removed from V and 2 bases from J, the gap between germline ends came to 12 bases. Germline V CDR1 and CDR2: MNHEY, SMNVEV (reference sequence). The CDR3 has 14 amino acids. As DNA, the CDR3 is TGTGCCAGCAGTTCGCGCGGGAACACCTACGAGCAGTACTTC. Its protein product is CASSSRGNTYEQYF.

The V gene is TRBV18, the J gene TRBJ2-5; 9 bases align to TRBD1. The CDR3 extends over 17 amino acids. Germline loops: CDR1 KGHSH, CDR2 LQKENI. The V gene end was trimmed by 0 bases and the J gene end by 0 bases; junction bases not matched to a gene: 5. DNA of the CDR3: TGTGCCAGCTCACCACCGAGGGGACAGGGTGACCAAGAGACCCAGTACTTC. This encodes CASSPPRGQGDQETQYF.

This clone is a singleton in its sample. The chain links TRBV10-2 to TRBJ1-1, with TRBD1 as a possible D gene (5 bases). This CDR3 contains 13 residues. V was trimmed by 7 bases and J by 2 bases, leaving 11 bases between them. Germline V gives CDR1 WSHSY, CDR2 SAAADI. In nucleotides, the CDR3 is TGCGCCAGCAAGGGGTCATTTAACACTGAAGCTTTCTTT. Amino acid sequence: CASKGSFNTEAFF.